This TCR beta chain was documented in a study of identifying expanded T cells in peripheral blood. Assay used: immunoSEQ multiplex PCR; TCRdb lists only in-frame clones, some missing. The sample contains over 90,000 clones, approximately 90% of which appear only once. V was pared by 6 bases and J by 1 base, with 9 bases of the junction left unmatched. This CDR3 spans 15 amino acids. Germline V gene sequence: CDR1 SGHDT, CDR2 YYEEEE. During the collection period, no donor immune events like infections were recorded. The source is a person between 18 and 75 years old in good health. Sample: blood. The chain combines TRBV5-6 with TRBJ2-5, with 7 positions matching TRBD2. Here the CDR3 DNA reads TGTGCCAGCATCCTTTTCGGGAGGCTCCAAGAGACCCAGTACTTC. As protein: CASILFGRLQETQYF. Variable domain in full (rest from reference TRBV5-6 and TRBJ2-5): DAGVTQSPTHLIKTRGQQVTLRCSPKSGHDTVSWYQQALGQGPQFIFQYYEEEERQRGNFPDRFSGHQFPNYSSELNVNALLLGDSALYLCASILFGRLQETQYFGPGTRLLVL.